The present T cell receptor beta chain was sequenced within a study of blood T cells in healthy people across ages. Regarding the study as a whole: Possibly, changes in expanded clonotypes were confounded because donor CMV status was unknown. Long-lived and aged donors differed, with more naive CD4+ cells and higher diversity in the long-lived. Roughly linearly, TCR beta diversity per million T cells fell as age increased.

For the second PCR, which ran for about 6 to 12 cycles, a sample-barcoded 5' primer and a J-beta primer mix were used. TCRdb analysed the 5' RACE reads with MiXCR anew, one entry per CDR3 protein. The sample lists nearly 1 million distinct CDR3 sequences, roughly 51% occurring once. About this clonotype itself: No antigen is known for it. This could be a read error, since a much larger clone is one nucleotide away.

Germline trimming cut 5 bases from V and 3 bases from J; bases unmatched to any gene: 6. This CDR3 contains 14 residues. Germline V CDR1 and CDR2: SEHNR, FQNEAQ (reference sequence). This receptor was obtained from a woman between 55 and 75 years old in good health. The sequenced sample consisted of blood. The chain is built from TRBV7-9 and TRBJ2-7; 8 positions match TRBD1. CDR3 DNA: TGTGCCAGCAGCGTCGGACAGGGTTACTACGAGCAGTACTTC. It is translated as CASSVGQGYYEQYF.